This T cell receptor beta chain was recorded in a study of blood T cells in healthy people across ages. This clonotype was observed a handful of times. One end of the junction is discordant with germline, which a read error may explain. Germline V gene sequence: CDR1 SGHTA, CDR2 FQGNSA. The CDR3 spans 14 residues. The authors ran a second PCR of about 6 to 11 cycles using a sample-barcoded 5' primer and a J-beta primer mix. TCRdb passed the 5' RACE reads through MiXCR, listing each CDR3 protein once. The sample holds more than 750,000 distinct CDR3 sequences; approximately 32% are singletons and the top ten take roughly a tenth. These data also featured in a second study, about T cells of mothers and their children.

This clonotype originated in a woman aged 40 to 50 in good health. What was sequenced was blood. This chain connects TRBV7-2 to TRBJ2-3; no clear D gene. The CDR3: CARSYLGPTDTQYF. The DNA of the CDR3 is TGTGCCCGCAGCTACCTCGGTCCGACGGATACGCAGTATTTT.